This record covers a single T cell receptor (beta chain). What it binds is unknown. TCRdb's copy holds only in-frame clones and misses some; the assay was immunoSEQ multiplex PCR. The sample yields about 2.4 million clones, approximately 90% seen once. Trimming cost V 5 bases and J 3 bases, with 8 bases left between them. Germline assignment: CDR1 SEHNR and CDR2 FQNEAQ (reference sequence). There are 13 residues in the CDR3. The data derive from a study of shared clonotypes between healthy human individuals. Study results and caveats: The expectation was that sequencing depth would affect clonotype sharing among donors.

The gene calls are TRBV7-9 and TRBJ1-3; D remains ambiguous. The sequence was collected from a young man in good health. Input material: naive CD4+ T cells sorted from blood. Subset specified: CD45RA+ positively selected. CDR3 sequence reads: CASSQGGGNTIYF. In DNA form, the CDR3 reads TGTGCCAGCAGCCAAGGCGGTGGAAACACCATATATTTT. Using reference TRBV7-9 and TRBJ1-3 for the parts outside the CDR3, the full variable domain is DTGVSQNPRHKITKRGQNVTFRCDPISEHNRLYWYRQTLGQGPEFLTYFQNEAQLEKSRLLSDRFSAERPKGSFSTLEIQRTEQGDSAMYLCASSQGGGNTIYFGEGSWLTVV.